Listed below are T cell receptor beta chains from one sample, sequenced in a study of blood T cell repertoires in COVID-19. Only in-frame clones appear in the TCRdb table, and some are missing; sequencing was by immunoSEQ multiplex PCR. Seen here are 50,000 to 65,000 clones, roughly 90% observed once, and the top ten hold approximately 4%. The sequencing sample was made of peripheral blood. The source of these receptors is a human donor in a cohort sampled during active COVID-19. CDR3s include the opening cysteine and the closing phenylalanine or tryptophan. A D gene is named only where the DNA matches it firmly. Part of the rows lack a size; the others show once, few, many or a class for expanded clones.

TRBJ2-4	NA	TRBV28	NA	TGTGCCAGCAGTCTCTACCTCGGGGTGGCCAAAAACATTCAGTACTTC	CASSLYLGVAKNIQYF
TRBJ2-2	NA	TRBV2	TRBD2	TGTGCCAGCAGTGAAGTTAGCGGGGTAACCGGGGAGCTGTTTTTT	CASSEVSGVTGELFF
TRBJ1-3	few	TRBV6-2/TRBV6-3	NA	TGTGCCAGCAGTTACGGGAGCTCTGGAAACACCATATATTTT	CASSYGSSGNTIYF
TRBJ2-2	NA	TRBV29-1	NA	TGCAGCGTTGGGTTCGGGGACTGGAGGGCCAGGAACACCGGGGAGCTGTTTTTT	CSVGFGDWRARNTGELFF
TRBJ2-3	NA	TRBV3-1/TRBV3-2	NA	TGTGCCAGCAGGGCAATAGCGGAAAGCACAGATACGCAGTATTTT	CASRAIAESTDTQYF
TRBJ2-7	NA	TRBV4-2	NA	TGTGCCAGCAGCCAAGGGGGCGGCGCCTACGAGCAGTACTTC	CASSQGGGAYEQYF
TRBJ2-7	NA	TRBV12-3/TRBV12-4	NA	TGTGCCAGCAGGGGGGGACTCTCCTACGAGCAGTACTTC	CASRGGLSYEQYF
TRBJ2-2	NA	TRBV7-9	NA	TGTGCCAGCAGCTTCGGCGGGGAGCTGTTTTTT	CASSFGGELFF
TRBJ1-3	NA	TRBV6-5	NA	TGTGCCAGCAGTTTAACTCGACAGGACGGAAACACCATATATTTT	CASSLTRQDGNTIYF
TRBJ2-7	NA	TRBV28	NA	TGTGCCAGCAGTTTCCTCCCCGCTAGCGAGAGCTCCTACGAGCAGTACTTC	CASSFLPASESSYEQYF
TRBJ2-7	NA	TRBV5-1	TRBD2	TGCGCCAGCAGCAAAACTAGCGGGTCGAGCTCCTACGAGCAGTACTTC	CASSKTSGSSSYEQYF